This T cell receptor (beta chain) was sequenced for a study of T-cell memory formation after mild COVID-19. This clonotype has more than one count but fewer than ten. Per the germline V gene, CDR1 is DFQATT and CDR2 is SNEGSKA (reference sequence). V was cut by 1 base and J by 2 bases, with 8 bases left in between. The length of the CDR3 is 13 residues. Using its own MiXCR run on the 5' RACE reads, TCRdb lists one record per CDR3 protein. The table shows about 560,000 distinct CDR3 sequences, with roughly a fifth occurring only once. Sample: PBMCs or a T cell subset sorted from them (not recorded which). The TCR was taken from an adult woman who had mild COVID-19 (a few samples of this study predate the infection). Cell type and time point are not known. The J gene is TRBJ2-5, the V gene TRBV20-1; no reliable D call. The CDR3 coding sequence is TGCAGTGCTAGAGTCCAGTCTCAAGAGACCCAGTACTTC. Translation gives CSARVQSQETQYF.